These T cell receptor beta chains were read from a single sample in a study of T cell responses to AZD1222 COVID-19 vaccine. Here immunoSEQ multiplex PCR was the method, and the copy in TCRdb shows in-frame clones only, minus some. The sample has about 120,000 clones; 91% are singletons. The sample here was peripheral blood, taken on day 0 of AZD1222 vaccination. The receptors come from an adult in good health. The CDR3 runs from the conserved cysteine through the conserved F or W. The D gene is left open where the match is weak. The size of a clone is reported for some rows only, either as once, few or many, or as a class for expanded clones.

V	J	D	size	DNA	CDR3
TRBV5-1	TRBJ1-3	.	.	TGCGCCAGCAGCTCTTTGACAGGATCTGGAAACACCATATATTTT	CASSSLTGSGNTIYF
TRBV7-2	TRBJ1-1	.	.	TGTGCCAGCAGCTTACGACAGTACCCCGCTGAAGCTTTCTTT	CASSLRQYPAEAFF
TRBV28	TRBJ2-5	.	.	TGTGCCAGCAGTTTGACACAGGCCCAAGAGACCCAGTACTTC	CASSLTQAQETQYF
TRBV9	TRBJ2-1	.	.	TGTGCCAGCAGCGTAGCTGCGGCCAATGAGCAGTTCTTC	CASSVAAANEQFF
TRBV5-4	TRBJ1-2	.	.	TGTGCCAGCAGCCGTAACCAGGGACCTAACTATGGCTACACCTTC	CASSRNQGPNYGYTF
TRBV6-5	TRBJ2-1	TRBD1	.	TGTGCCAGCAGTTGGGACAGGGGGCGAAACAATGAGCAGTTCTTC	CASSWDRGRNNEQFF
TRBV7-9	TRBJ2-2	TRBD1	.	TGTGCCAGCAGCGCCGGGACAGGGGGCACCGGGGAGCTGTTTTTT	CASSAGTGGTGELFF
TRBV11-3	TRBJ1-5	TRBD1	.	TGTGCCAGCAGTGCCGTCGACAGGGGATTATTTTATAGCAATCAGCCCCAGCATTTT	CASSAVDRGLFYSNQPQHF
TRBV29-1	TRBJ2-1	.	.	TGCAGCGCCAGGGACTCGAATCAGTTCTTC	CSARDSNQFF
TRBV23-1	TRBJ2-4	TRBD1	.	TGCGCCAGCAGAAAAGAGGGACAGGGGAACATTCAGTACTTC	CASRKEGQGNIQYF
TRBV3-1/TRBV3-2	TRBJ1-1	.	.	TGTGCCAGCAGCCGACAAACAATGAACACTGAAGCTTTCTTT	CASSRQTMNTEAFF
TRBV15	TRBJ1-2	.	.	TGTGCCACCAGCAGAGATGCGACAGCCGTAGGCTACACCTTC	CATSRDATAVGYTF
TRBV10-1	TRBJ2-3	.	once	TGCGCCAGCAGCTCTGACTTCGATACGCAGTATTTT	CASSSDFDTQYF
TRBV2	TRBJ2-5	TRBD1	.	TGTGCCAGCAGTGCCGGGACAGGGGCCAGTACCCAGTACTTC	CASSAGTGASTQYF
TRBV6-5	TRBJ1-1	.	.	TGTGCCAGCAGTTACGGGGGATATGAAGCTTTCTTT	CASSYGGYEAFF
TRBV28	TRBJ1-1	.	.	TGTGCCAGCTGCACCCCGGGGGAGGTCACTGAAGCTTTCTTT	CASCTPGEVTEAFF
TRBV6-5	TRBJ2-1	TRBD2	.	TGTGCCAGCCGTTCAGCGGGAGTAGGGAACAATGAGCAGTTCTTC	CASRSAGVGNNEQFF
TRBV5-4	TRBJ2-6	.	.	TGTGCCAGCAGCTTGCGACGGGTGGGTGGGGCCAACGTCCTGACTTTC	CASSLRRVGGANVLTF
TRBV18	TRBJ1-2	TRBD1	.	TGTGCCAGCTCACGGGACAGGAGTGATGGCTACACCTTC	CASSRDRSDGYTF
TRBV7-9	TRBJ1-1	.	.	TGTGCCAGCAGCCCTCCGGACACCTGGACCGCGTACACTGAAGCTTTCTTT	CASSPPDTWTAYTEAFF
TRBV6-6	TRBJ1-1	.	.	TGTGCCAGCAGCCGAACGTCGGCAGGTGGACTTGGCACTGAAGCTTTCTTT	CASSRTSAGGLGTEAFF
TRBV4-2	TRBJ2-3	.	.	TGTGCCAGCAGCCAAGAGGTTTTGGCAGATACGCAGTATTTT	CASSQEVLADTQYF
TRBV6-2/TRBV6-3	TRBJ1-5	.	.	TGTGCCAGCAGTCCAACAAATCCGACAGCCAGCAATCAGCCCCAGCATTTT	CASSPTNPTASNQPQHF
TRBV19	TRBJ1-1	.	.	TGTGCCAGTAGTGACCGCGCAACTGAAGCTTTCTTT	CASSDRATEAFF
TRBV5-1	TRBJ2-7	.	once	TGCGCCAGCAGCTTACCGGGCCGAAGAGAGCAGTACTTC	CASSLPGRREQYF
TRBV6-5	TRBJ2-2	TRBD1	.	TGTGCCAGCAGCTCGGACAGGGTATGGACCGGGGAGCTGTTTTTT	CASSSDRVWTGELFF
TRBV10-3	TRBJ1-5	.	.	TGTGCCATCAGTGAAGGGGGACCTAGCAATCAGCCCCAGCATTTT	CAISEGGPSNQPQHF
TRBV11-3	TRBJ2-2	TRBD1	.	TGTGCCAGCAGCTTCGGCCCCGGACAGGGGGCCACCGGGGAGCTGTTTTTT	CASSFGPGQGATGELFF
TRBV7-9	TRBJ1-3	TRBD1	.	TGTGCCCATAGGGGACAGGGAGCAGACAACCTTGGAAACACCATATATTTT	CAHRGQGADNLGNTIYF
TRBV5-1	TRBJ2-5	.	few	TGCGCCAGCAGCTTGTGGCCGGGCCTCCAAGAGACCCAGTACTTC	CASSLWPGLQETQYF
TRBV30	TRBJ1-5	.	.	TGTGCCTGGAGTTCTGTCACCGAAACCGGGCCCCAGCATTTT	CAWSSVTETGPQHF
TRBV19	TRBJ1-1	TRBD1	.	TGTGCCAGTAGTATTGGGGGGACAGGGGAGTTAGACACTGAAGCTTTCTTT	CASSIGGTGELDTEAFF
TRBV7-3	TRBJ1-1	.	.	TGTGCCAGCAGCTTCGAAAGGAACACTGAAGCTTTCTTT	CASSFERNTEAFF
TRBV6-5	TRBJ2-5	.	.	TGTGCCAGCAGTAACGGGGTGGTACAAGAGACCCAGTACTTC	CASSNGVVQETQYF
TRBV6-2/TRBV6-3	TRBJ1-5	TRBD1	.	TGTGCCAGCAGTTACCCTACAGGGGCCCGCAATCAGCCCCAGCATTTT	CASSYPTGARNQPQHF
TRBV18	TRBJ1-5	.	.	TGTGCCAGCTCACCAACAGGGTCGAGCAATCAGCCCCAGCATTTT	CASSPTGSSNQPQHF
TRBV27	TRBJ1-2	.	.	TGTGCCAGCAGTCTAAGCTCCGGGTCCTTAAACTATGGCTACACCTTC	CASSLSSGSLNYGYTF
TRBV30	TRBJ1-2	.	.	TGTGCCTGGAGTCGAGGGAGTGGTGAGGTTTTTGGCTACACCTTC	CAWSRGSGEVFGYTF
TRBV4-1	TRBJ1-2	.	.	TGCGCCAGCAGCCAAGAAGGGACCGGAGGCGGATTCTGGTATGGCTACACCTTC	CASSQEGTGGGFWYGYTF
TRBV9	TRBJ2-7	TRBD1	.	TGTGCCAGCAGCGTAGAGGGACAGGGGCACGAGCAGTACTTC	CASSVEGQGHEQYF
TRBV7-8	TRBJ1-5	.	.	TGTGCCAGCAGCTTTTCCAGGGTAGTCGGAAGGCAGCCCCAGCATTTT	CASSFSRVVGRQPQHF
TRBV10-2	TRBJ2-7	.	.	TGCGCCAGCCTAGGATCCTACGAGCAGTACTTC	CASLGSYEQYF
TRBV5-1	TRBJ2-7	TRBD1	.	TGCGCCAGCAGCGAACAGGGGGCCGGAGGTCGCGAGCAGTACTTC	CASSEQGAGGREQYF
TRBV5-6	TRBJ1-1	.	once	TGTGCCAGCAGCTTGAGGATGAACACTGAAGCTTTCTTT	CASSLRMNTEAFF
TRBV6-6	TRBJ2-1	.	.	TGTGCCAGCAGCCCCGACCGTCGGATGGGTAATGAGCAGTTCTTC	CASSPDRRMGNEQFF
TRBV5-5	TRBJ2-1	.	.	TGTGCCAGCAGCTTGGCGGGCGAGCAGTTCTTC	CASSLAGEQFF